This TCR beta chain came from a study of blood T cell repertoires in COVID-19. Study-wide context: T cells, B-cell-depleted T cells, or PBMCs supplied cDNA or gDNA.

Only in-frame clones appear in the TCRdb table, and some are missing; sequencing was by immunoSEQ multiplex PCR. Of almost 400,000 clones detected, 89% appear once; the ten largest clones hold 1.7%. This clone appeared a single time. This sequence originates from a woman in her twenties or thirties who had recovered from COVID-19. The sequencing input was PBMCs or T cells enriched from blood (not recorded which).

The CDR3 DNA is TGTGCCAGCAGCCAAGATGGACACACAGGGTTGCAGTACTTC. Encoded protein: CASSQDGHTGLQYF. The J gene is TRBJ2-7, the V gene TRBV3-1 (or the pseudogene TRBV3-2), with D perhaps TRBD1 (6 bases). CDR1 is LGHDT, CDR2 YNNKEL, per germline (reference sequence). Trimming stripped 0 bases from V and 9 bases from J, with 15 bases between. The CDR3 contains 14 residues.